The 21 T cell receptor beta chains below were found in one sample sequenced in a study of shared clonotypes between healthy human individuals. Profiling relied on immunoSEQ multiplex PCR, and the TCRdb table lists in-frame clones only, not all of them. Among fewer than 600,000 clones, around 75% were seen once, and the ten largest hold about 12%. The sample comprised PBMCs. The receptors were sampled from a middle-aged woman in good health. Some clones in this sample may be carry-over from other donors' samples.

The chain couples TRBV5-1 to TRBJ1-5, with a tentative D call TRBD1 (6 bases). CDR1 and CDR2 (germline): SGHRS, YFSETQ. Trimming removed 0 bases at V and 4 bases at J, with 11 bases between. This CDR3 has 15 residues. For the CDR3, the DNA is TGCGCCAGCAGCTTGGCTACAGGGTCAAATCAGCCCCAGCATTTT. Translating it yields CASSLATGSNQPQHF.

The chain joins TRBV5-1 to TRBJ1-1, with TRBD1 matching over 8 bases. The CDR3 is 15 residues long. Germline loops: CDR1 SGHRS, CDR2 YFSETQ. J was trimmed by 3 bases and V by 4 bases; bases with no gene match: 8. CDR3 coding DNA: TGCGCCAGCAGCGGCAAAAAGGGACAGGACACTGAAGCTTTCTTT. This encodes CASSGKKGQDTEAFF.

This clone has just a few counts. The sample has other DNA sequences that encode this CDR3 too. The genes are TRBV27 and TRBJ2-2, with D uncertain. The CDR3 totals 13 residues. Germline CDR1 reads MNHEY; CDR2 reads SMNVEV (reference sequence). V was cut by 6 bases and J by 2 bases, with 7 bases left in between. CDR3: CASRDRNTGELFF. DNA for the CDR3: TGTGCCAGCAGGGACCGAAACACCGGGGAGCTGTTTTTT.

This clone was seen once. This chain connects TRBV5-4 to TRBJ2-6; 9 bases are a match to TRBD1. Germline CDR1 SGHNT, CDR2 YYREEE (reference sequence). V lost 4 bases, J lost 0 bases, and 11 bases stayed unmatched. The CDR3 runs 19 residues. CDR3 DNA sequence: TGTGCCAGCAGCCCGGCCCCGGGACAGGGAAGCTCTGGGGCCAACGTCCTGACTTTC. It is translated as CASSPAPGQGSSGANVLTF. The full variable domain, completed using reference TRBV5-4 and TRBJ2-6, is ETGVTQSPTHLIKTRGQQVTLRCSSQSGHNTVSWYQQALGQGPQFIFQYYREEENGRGNFPPRFSGLQFPNYSSELNVNALELDDSALYLCASSPAPGQGSSGANVLTFGAGSRLTVL.

V and J are TRBV29-1 and TRBJ2-5; TRBD2 agrees at 14 bases. The DNA end is a closer match to TRBJ2-7, so the J assignment may be wrong. Germline CDR1 SQVTM, CDR2 ANQGSEA. The length of the CDR3 is 14 residues. CDR3 sequence: CSVVGLAGVHEQYF. The CDR3 DNA sequence: TGCAGCGTCGTGGGACTAGCGGGAGTTCACGAGCAGTACTTC.

The chain is built from TRBV13 and TRBJ1-1; D remains ambiguous. V was trimmed by 5 bases and J by 4 bases, leaving 11 bases between them. The CDR3 spans 13 residues. Germline CDR1 PRHDT, CDR2 FYEKMQ (reference sequence). DNA of the CDR3: TGTGCCAGCAGCCTCCCTTGGGGCACTGAAGCTTTCTTT. Its protein product is CASSLPWGTEAFF.

This clone has ten or more counts. V gene TRBV6-4 combines with J gene TRBJ2-3; TRBD1 or TRBD2 may be the D gene (5 bases each). The germline V and J ends were trimmed by 0 bases and 4 bases, with 8 bases remaining between them. The CDR3 spans 14 residues. Per germline, CDR1 MRHNA and CDR2 SNTAGT. The CDR3 here is CASSDSGESDTQYF. In nucleotides, the CDR3 is TGTGCCAGCAGTGACTCAGGGGAGTCAGATACGCAGTATTTT.

The V gene is TRBV30, the J gene TRBJ1-4; D gene unclear. V was trimmed by 2 bases and J by 5 bases, leaving 18 bases between them. The CDR3 is made up of 16 amino acids. The germline CDR1 and CDR2 sequences are GTSNPN and SVGIG (reference sequence). The DNA for the CDR3 is TGTGCCTGGAGTTGGGAGGTGGCAGGTTTAAATGAAAAACTGTTTTTT. Protein sequence: CAWSWEVAGLNEKLFF.

A remark on this clone: It may be a read error: a sequence one base away is much more abundant. V and J are TRBV7-2 and TRBJ2-6, with D perhaps TRBD1 (5 bases). This CDR3 spans 15 amino acids. CDR1 and CDR2 (germline): SGHTA, FQGNSA. CDR3 region: CASSLVISGANVLIF. CDR3 nucleotides: TGTGCCAGCAGCTTAGTTATCTCTGGGGCCAACGTCCTGATTTTC.

The chain uses TRBV19 and TRBJ2-1; TRBD1 or TRBD2 may be the D gene (5 bases each). CDR3 length: 16 residues. Per germline, CDR1 LNHDA and CDR2 SQIVND (reference sequence). V was trimmed by 1 base and J by 6 bases, leaving 16 bases between them. CDR3 sequence reads: CASSIVLRGSGNEQFF. CDR3 DNA: TGTGCCAGTAGTATAGTGTTAAGGGGCAGCGGCAATGAGCAGTTCTTC. Full variable domain (remainder filled in from reference TRBV19 and TRBJ2-1): DGGITQSPKYLFRKEGQNVTLSCEQNLNHDAMYWYRQDPGQGLRLIYYSQIVNDFQKGDIAEGYSVSREKKESFPLTVTSAQKNPTAFYLCASSIVLRGSGNEQFFGPGTRLTVL.

CDR3 in DNA: TGTGCCAGCAGCTTAGATCAACTAGCCACCGACACCGGGGAGCTGTTTTTT. Its protein is CASSLDQLATDTGELFF. The genes are TRBV11-1 and TRBJ2-2; the D gene is possibly TRBD2 (6 bases). V was shortened by 1 base and J by 3 bases, with 15 bases between the two germline ends. The V gene's germline CDR1 is SGHAT and CDR2 FQDESV (reference sequence). The CDR3 covers 17 residues.

This rearrangement joins TRBV2 to TRBJ1-1; 10 bases fit TRBD1. Trimming cost V 5 bases and J 1 base; bases outside gene matches: 7. From germline, CDR1 is SNHLY and CDR2 FYNNEI. This CDR3 contains 16 residues. The CDR3 is CASSLGQGMGNTEAFF. The CDR3 nucleotides are TGTGCCAGCAGTCTGGGACAGGGGATGGGGAACACTGAAGCTTTCTTT. Supplemented by reference TRBV2 and TRBJ1-1, the full variable domain reads EPEVTQTPSHQVTQMGQEVILRCVPISNHLYFYWYRQILGQKVEFLVSFYNNEISEKSEIFDDQFSVERPDGSNFTLKIRSTKLEDSAMYFCASSLGQGMGNTEAFFGQGTRLTVV.

The sample holds one count of this clone. The chain links TRBV2 to TRBJ2-2; tentative D call: TRBD2 (6 bases). Germline CDR1 SNHLY, CDR2 FYNNEI. The V gene lost 2 bases and the J gene lost 4 bases, with 14 bases spanning the gap. The CDR3 contains 16 residues. CDR3 DNA sequence: TGTGCCAGCAGTGAAACTCGACTAGTAAGCACCGGGGAGCTGTTTTTT. Its translation is CASSETRLVSTGELFF.

V and J are TRBV21-1 and TRBJ2-7; the listed D gene, TRBD1, was not tested against the DNA. TRBV21-1 is a pseudogene segment. CDR3 length: 16 amino acids. CDR3 protein: CASTNRTGRTPYEQYF. The CDR3 DNA reads TGTGCCAGCACCAATCGGACAGGCCGAACTCCCTACGAGCAGTACTTC.

This chain connects TRBV9 to TRBJ2-3; D may be TRBD2 (5 bases). CDR3 length: 17 residues. V was trimmed by 1 base and J by 0 bases, leaving 15 bases between them. The V gene's germline CDR1 is SGDLS and CDR2 YYNGEE. The CDR3, as DNA: TGTGCCAGCAGCGTAAATCATGGCGGGTTTAGCACAGATACGCAGTATTTT. Translation: CASSVNHGGFSTDTQYF.

J is TRBJ1-1 and V is TRBV10-2; D is unresolved. The germline V gene encodes CDR1 WSHSY and CDR2 SAAADI. V dropped 0 bases and J dropped 0 bases, with 8 bases sitting between them. CDR3 length: 15 amino acids. The CDR3 reads CASSESNHLNTEAFF. The DNA of the CDR3 is TGCGCCAGCAGTGAGTCGAACCATTTGAACACTGAAGCTTTCTTT.

This clone was recorded at least ten times. The chain employs TRBV10-3 and TRBJ1-1; D ambiguous. The CDR3 length is 15 residues. Germline V gene sequence: CDR1 ENHRY, CDR2 SYGVKD. V lost 2 bases to trimming and J lost 1 base, with 11 bases between them. The CDR3 loop reads CAISEIGRKNTEAFF. In DNA, the CDR3 is TGTGCCATCAGTGAGATCGGACGGAAGAACACTGAAGCTTTCTTT.

In its sample, this clone was seen once. The rearrangement uses TRBV2 and TRBJ2-5, with 8 bases that match TRBD2. The CDR3 covers 14 residues. The V segment lost 7 bases and the J segment 5 bases; nucleotides outside the gene matches: 9. Germline CDR1 and CDR2: SNHLY and FYNNEI. CDR3 loop: CASKGISGSETQYF. Here the CDR3 DNA reads TGTGCCAGCAAGGGGATCAGCGGGAGTGAGACCCAGTACTTC.

This sequence joins TRBV11-2 and TRBJ2-1, with 10 bases identical to TRBD2. V shed 2 bases and J 4 bases; nucleotides not matched to a gene: 5. CDR3 length: 16 amino acids. Germline CDR1 reads SGHAT; CDR2 reads FQNNGV. For the CDR3, the DNA is TGTGCCAGCAGCTTATTAGCGGGAGGTATATACAATGAGCAGTTCTTC. Translated: CASSLLAGGIYNEQFF.

The chain links TRBV4-2 to TRBJ2-5, with TRBD2 matching over 8 bases. The trim removed 4 bases at V and 5 bases at J, leaving 6 bases unmatched. The germline gives CDR1 LGHNA, CDR2 YNFKEQ. The CDR3 covers 14 residues. In nucleotides, the CDR3 is TGTGCCAGCAGCCGGGTAGCGGGGAGGGAGACCCAGTACTTC. Protein product: CASSRVAGRETQYF.

With respect to this clone: This likely reflects a read error, since a far larger clone is one base away. V is TRBV15 and J is TRBJ2-1; 8 bases align to TRBD2. V shed 1 base, J shed 3 bases, and the junction held 5 bases outside the gene matches. The CDR3 spans 16 residues. Germline CDR1 reads LNHNV; CDR2 reads YYDKDF (reference sequence). CDR3 sequence: CATSRGGRTLYNEQFF. The CDR3 DNA follows: TGTGCCACCAGCAGAGGCGGGAGGACCCTCTACAATGAGCAGTTCTTC.